These 6 T cell receptor beta chains were sequenced from one sample in a study of technical replicates of blood from several donors. Produced via immunoSEQ multiplex PCR; TCRdb's table is partial and in-frame only. The sample contains around 80,000 clones, roughly nine tenths of which appear only once. What was sequenced was T cells isolated from PBMCs. These receptors originate from a human donor in good health.

V usage is TRBV4-1 and J usage is TRBJ2-7; D uncertain. The ends were cut back, 0 bases at V and 4 bases at J, with 10 bases in the middle. The germline V gene has CDR1 MGHRA and CDR2 YSYEKL. The CDR3 has 14 amino acids. CDR3 sequence: CASSQDKVGYEQYF. The CDR3 region has the DNA TGCGCCAGCAGCCAAGATAAGGTCGGGTACGAGCAGTACTTC.

The rearrangement joins TRBV6-5 to TRBJ2-1; 9 positions agree with TRBD1. The V segment lost 6 bases and the J segment 6 bases; nucleotides outside the gene matches: 0. The CDR3 totals 12 residues. Germline CDR1 reads MNHEY; CDR2 reads SVGAGI. DNA for the CDR3: TGTGCCAGCAGGGGACAGGGCAATGAGCAGTTCTTC. Its translation: CASRGQGNEQFF.

This clone turned up a few times. The V gene is TRBV5-1, the J gene TRBJ1-3; TRBD1 aligns across 7 bases. The CDR3 spans 17 residues. V lost 0 bases and J lost 0; bases outside the gene matches: 6. Germline V gene lookup returns CDR1 SGHRS and CDR2 YFSETQ. The CDR3 nucleotides read TGCGCCAGCAGCTTGGCCGAGGGGGCTATCTCTGGAAACACCATATATTTT. Translated, it gives CASSLAEGAISGNTIYF.

The J gene is TRBJ2-7, the V gene TRBV7-8; 8 bases match TRBD1. The ends lost 2 bases at V and 3 bases at J; junction bases unmatched: 3. Looked up from germline, CDR1 is SGHVS and CDR2 is FQNEAQ. The CDR3 extends over 14 amino acids. CDR3 sequence (DNA): TGTGCCAGCAGCTTATCCGGACAGGGCTACGAGCAGTACTTC. Its translation is CASSLSGQGYEQYF.

The chain links TRBV7-8 to TRBJ1-1; 9 nucleotides match TRBD1. The CDR3 is 14 amino acids. V lost 5 bases, J lost 4 bases, and 5 bases stayed unmatched. Germline V gives CDR1 SGHVS, CDR2 FQNEAQ. The CDR3 loop reads CASSHRTGVTEAFF. Written as DNA, the CDR3 is TGTGCCAGCAGCCATCGGACAGGGGTCACTGAAGCTTTCTTT.

For the CDR3, the DNA is TGTGCCAGCAGCGAGGACCCAGGGGTCCAGCCCCAGCATTTT. This sequence encodes CASSEDPGVQPQHF. The chain joins TRBV7-8 to TRBJ1-5, with a possible D match to TRBD1 (6 bases). Germline CDR1 and CDR2: SGHVS and FQNEAQ. V lost 5 bases and J 7 bases, leaving 15 bases between the germline ends. The length of the CDR3 is 14 residues.